This TCR beta chain was identified during a study of OX40 agonist ivuxolimab in advanced cancers. Notes on the study in general: More expanded clones were seen, on average, in CD8+ T cells than in CD4+.

Here immunoSEQ multiplex PCR was the method, and the copy in TCRdb shows in-frame clones only, minus some. The sample records 70,000 or so clones, 87% being singletons. Patients were excluded for autoimmune disease history or systemic immunosuppression. V lost 0 bases to trimming and J lost 4 bases, with 1 base between them. The CDR3 extends over 12 amino acids. CDR1 is SEHNR, CDR2 FQNEAQ, per germline (reference sequence). As concerns this clone: Its antigen remains unknown.

This specimen was CD4+ or CD8+ T cells sorted from blood, taken in a trial of the OX40 agonist ivuxolimab. This clonotype was obtained from an adult with an advanced solid tumor such as melanoma, head and neck, liver or kidney cancer. The gene calls are TRBV7-9 and TRBJ1-3, with D unresolved. CDR3 nucleotides: TGTGCCAGCAGCTTAGCCGGAAACACCATATATTTT. This translates into CASSLAGNTIYF.